The 24 T cell receptor beta chains in this list originate from one sample, sequenced in a study of Ad26.COV2.S vaccination and SARS-CoV-2 variants. Treatment in this sample: around 19 received Ad26.COV2.S at low or high dose, single or two shots; roughly five received placebo; per-sample allocation not given. Samples came from day 63 after the first vaccine or placebo injection. Sequenced by immunoSEQ multiplex PCR; TCRdb stores in-frame clones only, minus some. The table lists 500,000 or so clones, 89% of them singletons. The sequencing used peripheral blood, collected in a trial of Ad26.COV2.S vaccine versus placebo. The source of these receptors is a person between 18 and 65 years old who received the Ad26.COV2.S COVID-19 vaccine or a placebo.

The gene calls are TRBV6-6 and TRBJ1-5; D not certain. This CDR3 spans 11 amino acids. Germline V lookup: CDR1 MNHNY, CDR2 SVGAGI (reference sequence). Trimming shortened V by 8 bases and J by 4 bases, and 6 bases separated the two germline ends. CDR3 region: CASGLNQPQHF. DNA for the CDR3: TGTGCCAGCGGCCTGAATCAGCCCCAGCATTTT.

The chain links TRBV5-8 to TRBJ2-7; TRBD1 matches 8 bases. Germline V lookup: CDR1 SGHTS, CDR2 YDEGEE. Unmatched junction bases numbered 5, after V lost 1 base and J lost 2 bases. The length of the CDR3 is 15 residues. CDR3 sequence: CASSLFTGGPYEQYV. The CDR3 DNA reads as TGTGCCAGCAGCTTGTTCACAGGGGGGCCCTACGAGCAGTACGTC.

V usage is TRBV7-9 and J usage is TRBJ1-1; TRBD1 matches 8 bases. The germline CDR1 and CDR2 sequences are SEHNR and FQNEAQ (reference sequence). V dropped 1 base and J dropped 0; count of bases not matched to a gene: 7. CDR3 size: 17 residues. CDR3 region: CASSLEGTGTMNTEAFF. The CDR3 region has the DNA TGTGCCAGCAGCTTAGAGGGGACAGGAACCATGAACACTGAAGCTTTCTTT.

This clone has just one count. The same CDR3 arises from other DNA sequences in this sample as well. This chain connects TRBV7-2 to TRBJ2-5, with no clear D. The germline gives CDR1 SGHTA, CDR2 FQGNSA. This CDR3 spans 13 amino acids. V shed 2 bases and J shed 5 bases, with 9 bases lying between them. The CDR3 DNA reads as TGTGCCAGCAGCTTAAGCCTAGGGGAGACCCAGTACTTC. It translates to CASSLSLGETQYF.

The V and J genes are TRBV11-3 and TRBJ2-3; the D is unclear. CDR1 is SGHNT and CDR2 is YENEEA in the germline V gene. V lost 5 bases, J lost 7 bases, and 10 bases lay in between. The CDR3 covers 12 residues. Here the CDR3 reads CASSPTKYTQYF. The CDR3 DNA follows: TGTGCCAGCAGCCCCACTAAGTATACGCAGTATTTT.

J is TRBJ1-3 and V is TRBV18; tentative D call: TRBD1 (5 bases). CDR3 length: 13 amino acids. Germline V gene lookup returns CDR1 KGHSH and CDR2 LQKENI. V was trimmed by 6 bases and J by 5 bases, leaving 11 bases between them. The CDR3 sequence: CASSSQGRNTIYF. The CDR3 bases are TGTGCCAGCTCCTCTCAGGGAAGAAACACCATATATTTT.

V and J are TRBV25-1 and TRBJ2-2; D may be TRBD2 (6 bases). The V and J ends lost 3 bases and 6 bases respectively, with 14 bases between them. Germline CDR1 MGHDK, CDR2 SYGVNS. The length of the CDR3 is 15 residues. CDR3: CASSEGGEEAGELFF. In nucleotides, the CDR3 is TGTGCCAGCAGTGAGGGGGGTGAGGAAGCCGGGGAGCTGTTTTTT. The full variable domain, its missing parts supplied by reference TRBV25-1 and TRBJ2-2, is EADIYQTPRYLVIGTGKKITLECSQTMGHDKMYWYQQDPGMELHLIHYSYGVNSTEKGDLSSESTVSRIRTEHFPLTLESARPSHTSQYLCASSEGGEEAGELFFGEGSRLTVL.

This chain connects TRBV15 to TRBJ1-1; D remains unclear. This CDR3 has 17 amino acids. From germline, CDR1 is LNHNV and CDR2 YYDKDF (reference sequence). V was trimmed by 0 bases and J by 0 bases, leaving 14 bases between them. The CDR3 is CATSRDGRVGMNTEAFF. Here the CDR3 DNA reads TGTGCCACCAGCAGAGATGGAAGGGTGGGGATGAACACTGAAGCTTTCTTT.

The chain combines TRBV5-6 with TRBJ1-2; 9 nucleotides agree with TRBD1. Germline V gene data show CDR1 as SGHDT and CDR2 as YYEEEE. Trimming took 4 bases from V and 8 from J; bases not matched to a gene: 9. There are 14 residues in the CDR3. The CDR3 DNA is TGTGCCAGCAGCCCCTGGGACAGGGTGGCCGGCTACACCTTC. This translates into CASSPWDRVAGYTF.

The chain recombines TRBV9 with TRBJ1-3, with D possibly TRBD1 on 6 matching bases. The CDR3 is made up of 12 amino acids. With 3 bases removed from V and 11 bases from J, the gap between germline ends came to 12 bases. The germline CDR1 and CDR2 sequences are SGDLS and YYNGEE. CDR3 bases: TGTGCCAGCAGCGGAGTAAACAGGGCCATATATTTT. It translates to CASSGVNRAIYF.

The J gene is TRBJ2-1, the V gene TRBV5-1; 7 positions agree with TRBD2. Trimming at V came to 4 bases and at J to 2 bases, leaving 3 bases not matched to a gene. Germline V gives CDR1 SGHRS, CDR2 YFSETQ. The CDR3 is 14 residues long. Here the CDR3 DNA reads TGCGCCAGCAGCCGTGGGGGGGCCTACAATGAGCAGTTCTTC. Its protein is CASSRGGAYNEQFF.

The chain recombines TRBV5-1 with TRBJ1-2; D gene uncertain. The CDR3 loop spans 12 amino acids. Trimming took off 4 bases at V and 8 bases at J, with 12 bases between the two ends. CDR1 and CDR2 (germline): SGHRS, YFSETQ. The CDR3 region is CASSEPLGGYTF. In DNA, the CDR3 is TGCGCCAGCAGCGAACCGTTGGGGGGCTACACCTTC. Full variable domain (missing parts from reference TRBV5-1 and TRBJ1-2): KAGVTQTPRYLIKTRGQQVTLSCSPISGHRSVSWYQQTPGQGLQFLFEYFSETQRNKGNFPGRFSGRQFSNSRSEMNVSTLELGDSALYLCASSEPLGGYTFGSGTRLTVV.

The chain is built from TRBV4-2 and TRBJ2-5; D might be TRBD1 (5 bases). Deletions cut 0 bases from V and 0 bases from J, with 14 bases between. The CDR3 sequence is 17 residues long. The germline V gene encodes CDR1 LGHNA and CDR2 YNFKEQ. CDR3 nucleotides: TGTGCCAGCAGCCAAGATCTTGGGCAGGGCAACCAAGAGACCCAGTACTTC. This gives the protein CASSQDLGQGNQETQYF.

The chain couples TRBV23-1 to TRBJ2-7; maybe TRBD1 (6 bases). TRBV23-1 is an ORF; its function is uncertain. V lost 4 bases and J 0 bases, leaving 19 bases between the germline ends. The CDR3 spans 17 residues. The CDR3 nucleotides are TGCGCCAGCAGTCTCTCACAGGGCTTTGGTAACTCCTACGAGCAGTACTTC. Amino acid sequence: CASSLSQGFGNSYEQYF.

The chain carries TRBV28 and TRBJ1-1, with 9 nucleotides matching TRBD1. This CDR3 is 17 amino acids long. Germline CDR1 and CDR2: MDHEN and SYDVKM. V lost 7 bases to trimming and J lost 0 bases; unmatched junction nucleotides: 12. CDR3 coding DNA: TGTGCCAGCAACCCCTGGAAAGGGGACAGGGTGAACACTGAAGCTTTCTTT. This gives the protein CASNPWKGDRVNTEAFF.

This clone was seen only once. The chain employs TRBV7-6 and TRBJ1-1; D is uncertain. The germline CDR1 and CDR2 sequences are SGHVS and FNYEAQ. This CDR3 region has 13 residues. V was cut by 5 bases and J by 8 bases, with 15 bases left in between. The chain's CDR3 is CASSPGLEREAFF. CDR3 nucleotide sequence: TGTGCCAGCAGCCCTGGTTTAGAGAGGGAAGCTTTCTTT.

The chain uses TRBV24-1 and TRBJ2-7, with a tentative D call TRBD1 (6 bases). The germline V gene encodes CDR1 KGHDR and CDR2 SFDVKD. This CDR3 region has 17 residues. The germline V and J ends were trimmed by 1 base and 2 bases, with 17 bases remaining between them. The DNA for the CDR3 is TGTGCCACCAGTGATTTAACAGGGATACTATCACCCTACGAGCAGTACTTC. Its translation is CATSDLTGILSPYEQYF.

The V and J genes are TRBV2 and TRBJ2-7; D uncertain. The V end was cut by 4 bases, the J end by 4 bases, with 5 bases between. CDR3 length equals 11 residues. Germline values: CDR1 SNHLY, CDR2 FYNNEI. CDR3 DNA: TGTGCCAGCAGTGTCGGGTACGAGCAGTACTTC. Translated: CASSVGYEQYF.

The V call is TRBV11-3, the J call TRBJ2-5; D not certain. V dropped 1 base and J dropped 5 bases, with 8 bases sitting between them. This CDR3 has 13 residues. In germline, CDR1 is SGHNT, CDR2 YENEEA. The CDR3 nucleotides are TGTGCCAGCAGCTTAGGAGGATCGGAGACCCAGTACTTC. It is translated as CASSLGGSETQYF.

The chain uses TRBV5-1 and TRBJ2-5; 7 bases line up with TRBD2. With 5 bases clipped from V and 3 bases from J, the junction kept 7 bases outside the gene matches. CDR3 size: 14 residues. From germline, CDR1 is SGHRS and CDR2 YFSETQ. The DNA of the CDR3 is TGCGCCAGCAGTCGGGGGGAACGAGAAGAGACCCAGTACTTC. It is translated as CASSRGEREETQYF.

In this sample, this clone turned up once. J is TRBJ1-3 and V is TRBV5-1; D is unresolved. Germline-derived CDR1 and CDR2 are SGHRS and YFSETQ. The CDR3 consists of 15 residues. Between the trimmed V and J ends, which lost 0 bases and 2 bases, there was a span of 9 bases. The CDR3 DNA reads TGCGCCAGCAGCTTGGAACATACTGCTGGAAACACCATATATTTT. It specifies CASSLEHTAGNTIYF.

The table lists this clone with a count of one. The V gene is TRBV11-2, the J gene TRBJ1-2; D is ambiguous. CDR1 is SGHAT and CDR2 is FQNNGV in the germline V gene. Deletions cut 3 bases from V and 0 bases from J, with 14 bases between. CDR3 length equals 16 residues. CDR3 sequence reads: CASSLSRRAANYGYTF. The CDR3 DNA reads TGTGCCAGCAGCTTGTCACGGAGGGCCGCTAACTATGGCTACACCTTC.

This clone has a single count. This chain connects TRBV5-4 to TRBJ2-7, with 11 bases identical to TRBD2. V was pared by 3 bases and J by 0 bases, with 5 bases of the junction left unmatched. This CDR3 spans 16 amino acids. CDR1 is SGHNT, CDR2 YYREEE, per germline (reference sequence). CDR3 nucleotide sequence: TGTGCCAGCAGCTCTAGCGGGGGGTGGAGCTCCTACGAGCAGTACTTC. This translates into CASSSSGGWSSYEQYF.

V and J are TRBV6-5 and TRBJ2-2, with 7 bases aligning to TRBD2. The CDR3 covers 13 residues. Germline CDR1 reads MNHEY; CDR2 reads SVGAGI. Trimming removed 6 bases from V and 8 bases from J; junction bases left unmatched: 6. The CDR3 nucleotides read TGTGCCAGCAGGCGGGAGTTTATAGGGGAGCTGTTTTTT. Encoded protein: CASRREFIGELFF.